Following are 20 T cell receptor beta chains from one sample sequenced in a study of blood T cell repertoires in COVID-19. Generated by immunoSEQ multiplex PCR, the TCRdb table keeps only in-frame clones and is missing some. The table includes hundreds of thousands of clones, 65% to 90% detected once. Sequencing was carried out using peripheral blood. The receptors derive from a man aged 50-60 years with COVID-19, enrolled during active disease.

The DNA for the CDR3 is TGTGCCACCCTCGTCGGGGGGGCTGGGACCGGGGAGCTGTTTTTT. Residues: CATLVGGAGTGELFF. This chain connects TRBV28 to TRBJ2-2; 8 nucleotides line up with TRBD2. The CDR3 is 15 residues long. Per the germline V gene, CDR1 is MDHEN and CDR2 is SYDVKM. V was pared by 10 bases and J by 5 bases, with 12 bases of the junction left unmatched. The variable domain in full, completed from reference TRBV28 and TRBJ2-2, reads DVKVTQSSRYLVKRTGEKVFLECVQDMDHENMFWYRQDPGLGLRLIYFSYDVKMKEKGDIPEGYSVSREKKERFSLILESASTNQTSMYLCATLVGGAGTGELFFGEGSRLTVL.

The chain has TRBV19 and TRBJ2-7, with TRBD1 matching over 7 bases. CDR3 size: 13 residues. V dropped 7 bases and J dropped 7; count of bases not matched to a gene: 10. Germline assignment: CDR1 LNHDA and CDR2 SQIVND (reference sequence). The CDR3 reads CASTSTGQGEQYF. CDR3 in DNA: TGTGCCAGTACCTCGACAGGGCAAGGTGAGCAGTACTTC.

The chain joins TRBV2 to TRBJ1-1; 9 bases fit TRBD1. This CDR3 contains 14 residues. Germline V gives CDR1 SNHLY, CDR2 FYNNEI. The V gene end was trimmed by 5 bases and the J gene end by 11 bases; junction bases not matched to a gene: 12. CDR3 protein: CASSPRTGAGGAFF. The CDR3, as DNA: TGTGCCAGCAGTCCCCGGACAGGGGCGGGTGGGGCTTTCTTT. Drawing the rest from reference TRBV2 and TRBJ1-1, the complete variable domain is EPEVTQTPSHQVTQMGQEVILRCVPISNHLYFYWYRQILGQKVEFLVSFYNNEISEKSEIFDDQFSVERPDGSNFTLKIRSTKLEDSAMYFCASSPRTGAGGAFFGQGTRLTVV.

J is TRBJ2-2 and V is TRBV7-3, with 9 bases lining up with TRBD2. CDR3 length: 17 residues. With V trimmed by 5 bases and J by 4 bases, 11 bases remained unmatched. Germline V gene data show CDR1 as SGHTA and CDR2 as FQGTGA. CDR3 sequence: CASSVNSGRWATGELFF. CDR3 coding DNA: TGTGCCAGCAGCGTTAACAGCGGGAGGTGGGCCACCGGGGAGCTGTTTTTT.

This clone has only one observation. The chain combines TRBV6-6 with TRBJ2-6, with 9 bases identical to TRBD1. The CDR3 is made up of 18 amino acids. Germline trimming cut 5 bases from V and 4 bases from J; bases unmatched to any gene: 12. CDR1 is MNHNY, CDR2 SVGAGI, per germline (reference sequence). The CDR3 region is CASSRYRGPGSGANVLTF. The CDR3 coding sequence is TGTGCCAGCAGTCGATACAGGGGGCCGGGCTCCGGGGCCAACGTCCTGACTTTC.

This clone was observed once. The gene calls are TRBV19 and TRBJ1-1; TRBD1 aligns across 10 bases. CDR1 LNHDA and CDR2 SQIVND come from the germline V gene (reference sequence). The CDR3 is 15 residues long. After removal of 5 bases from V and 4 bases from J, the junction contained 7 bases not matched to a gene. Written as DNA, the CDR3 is TGTGCCAGTAGTCCGAGGGGGACAGGGGTCACTGAAGCTTTCTTT. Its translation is CASSPRGTGVTEAFF. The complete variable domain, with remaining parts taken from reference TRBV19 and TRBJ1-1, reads DGGITQSPKYLFRKEGQNVTLSCEQNLNHDAMYWYRQDPGQGLRLIYYSQIVNDFQKGDIAEGYSVSREKKESFPLTVTSAQKNPTAFYLCASSPRGTGVTEAFFGQGTRLTVV.

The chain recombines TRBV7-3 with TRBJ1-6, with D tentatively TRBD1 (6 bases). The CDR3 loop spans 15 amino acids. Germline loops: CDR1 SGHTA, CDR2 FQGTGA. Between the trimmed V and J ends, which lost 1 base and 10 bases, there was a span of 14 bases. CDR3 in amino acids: CASSLNPGVGSPLHF. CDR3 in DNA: TGTGCCAGCAGCTTAAATCCAGGGGTAGGATCACCCCTCCACTTT.

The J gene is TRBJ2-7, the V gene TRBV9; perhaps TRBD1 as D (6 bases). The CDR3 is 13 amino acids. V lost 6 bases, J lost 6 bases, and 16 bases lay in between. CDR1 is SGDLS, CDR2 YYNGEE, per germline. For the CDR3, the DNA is TGTGCCAGCACCCAGGGGCCCGGGCTCGAGCAGTACTTC. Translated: CASTQGPGLEQYF.

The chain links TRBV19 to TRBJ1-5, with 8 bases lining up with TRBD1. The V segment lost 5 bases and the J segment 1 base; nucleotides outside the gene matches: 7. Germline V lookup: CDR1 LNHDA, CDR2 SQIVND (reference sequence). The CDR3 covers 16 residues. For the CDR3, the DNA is TGTGCCAGTAGTGGGCCAGGGGGCTTGAGCAATCAGCCCCAGCATTTT. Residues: CASSGPGGLSNQPQHF.

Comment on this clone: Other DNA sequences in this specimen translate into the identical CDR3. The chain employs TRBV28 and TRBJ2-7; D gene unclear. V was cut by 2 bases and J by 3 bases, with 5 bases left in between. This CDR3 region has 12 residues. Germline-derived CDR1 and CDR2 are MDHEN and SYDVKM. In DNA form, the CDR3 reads TGTGCCAGCAGTTTAAGAGGCTACGAGCAGTACTTC. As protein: CASSLRGYEQYF.

The CDR3 protein is CAISESARTGGPQHF. The DNA for the CDR3 is TGTGCCATCAGTGAGTCAGCCCGGACAGGCGGGCCCCAGCATTTT. The chain recombines TRBV10-3 with TRBJ1-5; 7 bases are a match to TRBD1. The length of the CDR3 is 15 residues. The V gene end was trimmed by 0 bases and the J gene end by 9 bases; junction bases not matched to a gene: 8. Germline values: CDR1 ENHRY, CDR2 SYGVKD.

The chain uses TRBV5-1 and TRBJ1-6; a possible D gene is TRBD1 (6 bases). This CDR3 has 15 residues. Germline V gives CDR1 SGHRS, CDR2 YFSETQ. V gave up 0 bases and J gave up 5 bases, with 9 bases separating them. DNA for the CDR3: TGCGCCAGCAGCTTGGGAGGACAGAATAATTCACCCCTCCACTTT. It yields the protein CASSLGGQNNSPLHF.

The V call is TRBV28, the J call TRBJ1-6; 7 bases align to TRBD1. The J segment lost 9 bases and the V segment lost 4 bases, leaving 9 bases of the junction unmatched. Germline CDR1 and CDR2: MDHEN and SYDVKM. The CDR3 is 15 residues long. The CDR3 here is CASSSRTGGISPLHF. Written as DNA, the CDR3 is TGTGCCAGCAGTTCAAGGACAGGCGGGATTTCACCCCTCCACTTT.

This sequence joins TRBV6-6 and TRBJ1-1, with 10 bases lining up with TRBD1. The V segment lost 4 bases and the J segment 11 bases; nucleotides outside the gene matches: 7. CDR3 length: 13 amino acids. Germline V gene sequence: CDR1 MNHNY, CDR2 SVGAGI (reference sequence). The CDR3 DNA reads TGTGCCAGCAGTTCAAACCCGGGACAGGGGGCTTTCTTT. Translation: CASSSNPGQGAFF.

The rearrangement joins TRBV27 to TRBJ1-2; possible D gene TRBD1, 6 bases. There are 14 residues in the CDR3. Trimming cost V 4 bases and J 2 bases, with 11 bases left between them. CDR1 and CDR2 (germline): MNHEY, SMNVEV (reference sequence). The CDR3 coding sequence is TGTGCCAGCAGTTCAGGGGCATTCAACTATGGCTACACCTTC. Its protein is CASSSGAFNYGYTF.

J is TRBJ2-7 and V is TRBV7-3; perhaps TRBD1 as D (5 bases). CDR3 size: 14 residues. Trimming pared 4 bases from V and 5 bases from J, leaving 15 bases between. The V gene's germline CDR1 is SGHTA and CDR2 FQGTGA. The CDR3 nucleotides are TGTGCCAGCAGCTCAGGGTCTACATCCAACGAGCAGTACTTC. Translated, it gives CASSSGSTSNEQYF.

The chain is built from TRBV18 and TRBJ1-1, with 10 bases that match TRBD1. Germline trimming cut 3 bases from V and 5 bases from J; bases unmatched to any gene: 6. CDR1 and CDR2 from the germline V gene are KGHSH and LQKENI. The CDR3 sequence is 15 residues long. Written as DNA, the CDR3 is TGTGCCAGCTCACCTAGGGACAGGGGAGTTACTGAAGCTTTCTTT. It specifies CASSPRDRGVTEAFF.

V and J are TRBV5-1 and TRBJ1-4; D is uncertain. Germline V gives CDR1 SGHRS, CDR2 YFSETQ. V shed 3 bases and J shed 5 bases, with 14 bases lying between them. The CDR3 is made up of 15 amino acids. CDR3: CASSSVESPNEKLFF. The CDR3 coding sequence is TGCGCCAGCAGCTCCGTGGAGAGCCCAAATGAAAAACTGTTTTTT.

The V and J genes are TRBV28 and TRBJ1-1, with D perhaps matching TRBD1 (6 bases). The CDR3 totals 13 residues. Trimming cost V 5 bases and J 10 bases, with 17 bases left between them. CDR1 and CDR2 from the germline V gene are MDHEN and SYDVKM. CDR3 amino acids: CASSNLQGAGAFF. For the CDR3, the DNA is TGTGCCAGCAGTAACCTACAGGGTGCGGGAGCTTTCTTT.

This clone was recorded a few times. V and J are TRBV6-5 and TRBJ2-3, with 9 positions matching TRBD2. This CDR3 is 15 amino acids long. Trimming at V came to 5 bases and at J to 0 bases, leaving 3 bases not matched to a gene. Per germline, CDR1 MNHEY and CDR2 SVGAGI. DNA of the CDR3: TGTGCCAGCAGTCGACTAGCGGCTAGCACAGATACGCAGTATTTT. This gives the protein CASSRLAASTDTQYF.